This T cell receptor (beta chain) was sequenced during a study of cytotoxic CD8 clonotypes in ibrutinib-treated CLL (dated by TCRdb to the early 2020s). The study in broad terms: The cohort included about 15 treatment-naive and eleven to twelve relapsed/refractory patients; 17 to 18 were IGHV unmutated. Response samples were taken after a median of roughly 12 months on treatment, ranging from roughly 6 to 36 months. Cryopreserved peripheral blood mononuclear cells were obtained before treatment, at response, and at either sustained remission or disease progression. On average, each sample yielded some 250,000 productive templates and about 100,000 productive rearrangements. Longitudinal samples were obtainable from about 30% of the roughly 90 participants in the trial. Partial responses were observed in 24 patients and complete responses in 2; after a median follow-up of 68 months, remission was maintained in approximately 14 patients and progression was observed in approximately 12.

In regard to this clone: The specificity of this receptor is unknown. No base quality information exists; no much larger clone differs at one position.

The research as a whole found: At baseline, clonality was higher than in age-matched healthy donors and showed a strong correlation with circulating CD8+ T-cell counts. Public clonotypes were found to be uncommon and were observed to contract or remain stable during treatment; the increase in clonality was shown to reflect expansion of private clonotypes at ibrutinib response. Clonality increased at ibrutinib response, stayed stable in sustained remission, and fell back toward baseline at progression. Sampling times were not matched between patients in sustained remission and patients whose disease was progressing, and lymph node repertoires were not examined.

For TCR beta library preparation, roughly 2.2 micrograms of genomic DNA were isolated from cryopreserved PBMCs. High-throughput TCR beta sequencing was performed on longitudinal blood samples from CLL patients receiving ibrutinib monotherapy. The patients were enrolled in a single-center, open-label phase 2 trial of ibrutinib monotherapy. V trim: 6 bases; J trim: 5 bases; unmatched bases: 13. The germline V gene specifies SGHRS as CDR1 and YFSETQ as CDR2. From the cysteine through the phenylalanine, the CDR3 covers 16 amino acids. The entry retains the CDR3 DNA only, 48 bases that are in frame from base 1. The goal of deep resolution MiSeq sequencing was a depth between 1 in 1 million and 1 in 200,000 T cells, and coverage averaged 10x per clonotype. The immunoSEQ hsTCRB Kit was used to generate TCR beta libraries. On the authors' methods: The data were analyzed with ImmunoSEQ Analyzer and ImmunoSEQ Data Assistant, and V, D and J gene assignments followed IMGT definitions. Clonality, with values ranging from 0 to 1, was calculated as one minus the normalized Shannon entropy of productive rearrangement frequencies. Only overrepresented clonotypes making up at least 0.05% of each patient's repertoire were included in the public clonotype analysis. Fewer than 15 repertoires from age-matched healthy donors, obtained from immuneACCESS, served as clonality controls. TCRdb holds this immuneACCESS table with in-frame rearrangements only. Some clones are missing; in checked studies, unresolved V genes explain under half, and the rest has no known cause. V, J and clone size are taken as reported in that table, and D and trimming were inferred from the DNA itself. The sample has 25,000 to 30,000 clones on record, roughly 60% of them singletons. The top ten clones comprise 14% of the sample.

The chain is made from TRBV5-1 and TRBJ2-3; TRBD1 aligns with 9 central bases. Material: PBMCs, obtained before ibrutinib treatment. The TCR comes from a human donor with chronic lymphocytic leukemia. CDR3 reads: CASTTTGQGSRDTQYF. Here is the DNA: TGCGCCAGCACCACAACGGGACAGGGTTCGAGAGATACGCAGTATTTT.